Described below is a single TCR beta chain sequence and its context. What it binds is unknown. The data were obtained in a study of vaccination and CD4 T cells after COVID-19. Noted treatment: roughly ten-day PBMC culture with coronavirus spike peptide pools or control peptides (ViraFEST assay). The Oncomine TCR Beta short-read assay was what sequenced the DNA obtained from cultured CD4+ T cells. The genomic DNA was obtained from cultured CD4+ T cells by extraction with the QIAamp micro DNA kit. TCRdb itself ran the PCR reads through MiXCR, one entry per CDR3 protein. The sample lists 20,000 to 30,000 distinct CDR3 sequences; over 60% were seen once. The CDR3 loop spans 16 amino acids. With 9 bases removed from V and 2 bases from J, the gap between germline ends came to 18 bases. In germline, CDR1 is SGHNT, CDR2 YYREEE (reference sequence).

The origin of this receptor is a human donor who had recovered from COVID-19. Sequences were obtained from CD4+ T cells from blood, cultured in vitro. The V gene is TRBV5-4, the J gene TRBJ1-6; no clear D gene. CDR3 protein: CATRSSLSPYNSPLHF. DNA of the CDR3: TGTGCCACCCGCTCTTCCCTTTCGCCCTATAATTCACCCCTCCACTTT.